This T cell receptor beta chain stems from a study of blood T cell repertoires in COVID-19. Study in general: T cells, B-cell-depleted T cells, or PBMCs provided the cDNA or gDNA that served as material.

Trimming pared 1 base from V and 4 bases from J, leaving 10 bases between. CDR1 and CDR2 (germline): LNHDA, SQIVND (reference sequence). The length of the CDR3 is 14 residues. The data were produced by immunoSEQ multiplex PCR, yet TCRdb's version contains in-frame clones alone and is incomplete. The sample lists around 230,000 clones, 82% occurring once. The chain joins TRBV19 to TRBJ1-2; D unresolved. The clonotype originates from a man aged 35 to 55 who had recovered from COVID-19. The sequenced sample was PBMCs or T cells enriched from blood (not recorded which). The CDR3 DNA is TGTGCCAGTAGTATAGGAGAGATTTCCTATGGCTACACCTTC. Residues: CASSIGEISYGYTF. Combining the CDR3 with reference TRBV19 and TRBJ1-2 gives the whole variable domain DGGITQSPKYLFRKEGQNVTLSCEQNLNHDAMYWYRQDPGQGLRLIYYSQIVNDFQKGDIAEGYSVSREKKESFPLTVTSAQKNPTAFYLCASSIGEISYGYTFGSGTRLTVV.